The sequence of this TCR beta chain was determined in a study of blood T cell repertoires in COVID-19. CDR1 and CDR2 from the germline V gene are MNHNY and SVGAGI (reference sequence). The V gene end was trimmed by 7 bases and the J gene end by 2 bases; junction bases not matched to a gene: 8. The CDR3 is 14 amino acids. TCRdb's copy holds only in-frame clones and misses some; the assay was immunoSEQ multiplex PCR. The table records 95,000 to 150,000 clones, 70% to 80% of them present only once. This chain connects TRBV6-6 to TRBJ2-7, with 7 nucleotides matching TRBD1. The clonotype comes from a human donor in a cohort sampled during active COVID-19. Sequences were obtained from peripheral blood. CDR3 DNA sequence: TGTGCCAGCACCAAGGCGGACAGGACCTACGAGCAGTACTTC. Encoded protein: CASTKADRTYEQYF.